The 24 T cell receptor beta chains below come from one sample, sequenced in a study of response to subunit inactivated influenza vaccine (dated by TCRdb to between 2018 and 2020). Library construction relied on RT-PCR. Sequencing instrument: Illumina HiSeq 2500. Through fastp at Q25 and MiXCR, TCRdb rebuilt clones from the public reads, retaining in-frame beta chains. Records with the same CDR3 protein are collapsed into one entry carrying the most frequent genes and DNA. In this sample the table shows approximately 520,000 distinct CDR3 sequences, about 15% of which occur a single time. 3% of the sample is in the top ten clones. This specimen was CD4+ T cells sorted from PBMCs, taken 23 to 25 months after vaccination. Every receptor here comes from a man between 50 and 75 years old who received an inactivated influenza vaccine. Donor details come from another sample of the same person, matched by shared clones.

This clonotype has more than one count but fewer than ten. The rearrangement links TRBV4-3 to TRBJ2-5; unclear D gene. Per germline, CDR1 LGHNA and CDR2 YSLEER. Trimming removed 0 bases from V and 5 bases from J, with 13 bases in between. The CDR3 is 15 residues long. As DNA, the CDR3 is TGCGCCAGCAGCCAAGATTATTGGGGATGGGAGACCCAGTACTTC. This gives the protein CASSQDYWGWETQYF.

This clonotype occurred a few times. This chain links TRBV20-1 with TRBJ2-7; TRBD2 agrees at 12 bases. From germline, CDR1 is DFQATT and CDR2 SNEGSKA (reference sequence). The CDR3 contains 14 residues. Unmatched junction bases numbered 5, after V lost 1 base and J lost 7 bases. The CDR3 DNA sequence: TGCAGTGCTAGAGGACTAGCGGGAGCAGAAGAGCAGTACTTC. Translating it yields CSARGLAGAEEQYF.

This clonotype was detected only a few times. This chain links TRBV12-3 or TRBV12-4 with TRBJ2-3, with 10 bases that match TRBD1. Trimming took 5 bases from V and 2 from J; bases not matched to a gene: 13. This CDR3 spans 18 amino acids. CDR3 protein: CASSPETFGTGVTDTQYF. CDR3 sequence (DNA): TGTGCCAGCAGTCCGGAAACATTCGGGACAGGGGTCACAGATACGCAGTATTTT.

Points on this clonotype: Compared with germline, one end of the junction differs, possibly owing to a read error. The rearrangement uses TRBV7-2 and TRBJ2-5; possibly TRBD1 or TRBD2 for D (5 bases each). The CDR3 consists of 15 residues. In germline, CDR1 is SGHTA, CDR2 FQGNSA. CDR3 residues: CATSFSREGIETQYF. CDR3 sequence (DNA): TGTGCCACCAGCTTCTCGCGTGAGGGGATCGAGACCCAGTACTTC.

This sequence joins TRBV6-1 and TRBJ2-5; TRBD1 might be the D (5 bases). There are 16 residues in the CDR3. CDR1 and CDR2 from the germline V gene are MNHNS and SASEGT. The V gene lost 5 bases and the J gene lost 3 bases, with 19 bases spanning the gap. The CDR3 region is CASSQTDSFREETQYF. The DNA for the CDR3 is TGTGCCAGCAGTCAAACTGACAGTTTTCGGGAAGAGACCCAGTACTTC.

This clonotype was picked up a small number of times. The V call is TRBV25-1, the J call TRBJ2-1; 14 bases agree with TRBD2. Trimming took 5 bases from V and 6 from J; bases not matched to a gene: 6. In germline, CDR1 is MGHDK, CDR2 SYGVNS. This CDR3 has 16 residues. CDR3 residues: CASSTRGTSGSNEQFF. The CDR3 DNA reads as TGTGCCAGCAGTACCCGGGGGACTAGCGGGAGCAATGAGCAGTTCTTC.

The CDR3 bases are TGCGCCAGCAGCTTGGGCGTCCGTGCGACTAATGAAAAACTGTTTTTT. Residues: CASSLGVRATNEKLFF. The chain carries TRBV5-1 and TRBJ1-4; D is undetermined. Germline assignment: CDR1 SGHRS and CDR2 YFSETQ. This CDR3 is 16 amino acids long. V shed 0 bases and J shed 2 bases, with 11 bases lying between them.

The V call is TRBV20-1, the J call TRBJ1-5; D gene uncertain. Per germline, CDR1 DFQATT and CDR2 SNEGSKA (reference sequence). The V end was cut by 0 bases, the J end by 1 base, with 4 bases between. CDR3 size: 13 residues. This CDR3 reads CSARDQSNQPQHF. As DNA, the CDR3 is TGCAGTGCTAGAGATCAAAGCAATCAGCCCCAGCATTTT.

The chain has TRBV5-6 and TRBJ2-7, with 8 bases aligning to TRBD1. V was pared by 4 bases and J by 7 bases, with 7 bases of the junction left unmatched. CDR3 size: 13 residues. Germline CDR1 SGHDT, CDR2 YYEEEE. As DNA, the CDR3 is TGTGCCAGCAGCAAGGACAGGGTGTGGGAGCAGTACTTC. Encoded protein: CASSKDRVWEQYF.

This rearrangement joins TRBV18 to TRBJ1-2; D not resolved. V dropped 4 bases and J dropped 8 bases, with 11 bases sitting between them. The CDR3 sequence is 12 residues long. CDR1 and CDR2 (germline): KGHSH, LQKENI. This CDR3 reads CASSLSEIGYTF. The CDR3 DNA is TGTGCCAGCTCACTTTCAGAAATCGGCTACACCTTC.

This clonotype has a count of ten or more. V and J are TRBV20-1 and TRBJ2-7; D not resolved. Germline V gene data show CDR1 as DFQATT and CDR2 as SNEGSKA (reference sequence). This CDR3 region has 14 residues. The V gene lost 1 base and the J gene lost 2 bases, with 12 bases spanning the gap. Here the CDR3 DNA reads TGCAGTGCTAGAGGGTTGGGGTCAACCTACGAGCAGTACTTC. Protein sequence: CSARGLGSTYEQYF.

This clonotype was detected a few times. The V and J genes are TRBV7-9 and TRBJ1-2; D uncertain. Trimming took 0 bases from V and 5 from J, leaving 4 bases between them. The CDR3 sequence is 12 residues long. Germline loops: CDR1 SEHNR, CDR2 FQNEAQ (reference sequence). CDR3 loop: CASSLAPYGYTF. The CDR3 nucleotides are TGTGCCAGCAGCTTAGCGCCTTATGGCTACACCTTC. The entire variable domain, with the rest obtained from reference TRBV7-9 and TRBJ1-2, is as follows: DTGVSQNPRHKITKRGQNVTFRCDPISEHNRLYWYRQTLGQGPEFLTYFQNEAQLEKSRLLSDRFSAERPKGSFSTLEIQRTEQGDSAMYLCASSLAPYGYTFGSGTRLTVV.

This clonotype was observed a few times. This sequence joins TRBV10-3 and TRBJ2-7; D is possibly TRBD2 (5 bases). Germline assignment: CDR1 ENHRY and CDR2 SYGVKD. V was clipped by 0 bases and J by 3 bases, with 9 bases between them. The CDR3 runs to 14 residues. This CDR3 is CAISESLGVYEQYF. The CDR3 DNA reads as TGTGCCATCAGTGAGTCGCTGGGAGTCTACGAGCAGTACTTC.

This clonotype occurred a few times. The chain is built from TRBV20-1 and TRBJ1-3; no clear D gene. Per germline, CDR1 DFQATT and CDR2 SNEGSKA (reference sequence). This CDR3 has 13 residues. V was cut by 2 bases and J by 2 bases, with 7 bases left in between. The CDR3 nucleotides read TGCAGTGCTAGACTAGGGCCTGGAAACACCATATATTTT. Amino acids: CSARLGPGNTIYF.

This clonotype was detected only a few times. The chain joins TRBV20-1 to TRBJ2-1; TRBD1 agrees at 8 bases. The CDR3 has 19 residues. The junction had 20 bases not matched to a gene; V was cut back by 1 base and J by 6 bases. The germline V gene has CDR1 DFQATT and CDR2 SNEGSKA (reference sequence). CDR3 DNA sequence: TGCAGTGCTAGAGCTACGTTCCGTCCGTCGACAGGGGTGGGCAATGAGCAGTTCTTC. Translating gives CSARATFRPSTGVGNEQFF.

This clonotype was picked up a small number of times. The chain links TRBV12-3 or TRBV12-4 to TRBJ2-2; D might be TRBD1 (6 bases). This CDR3 has 14 residues. V was clipped by 5 bases and J by 5 bases, with 12 bases between them. CDR3 protein: CASSPLTGTGELFF. The CDR3, as DNA: TGTGCCAGCAGTCCCCTCACAGGGACCGGGGAGCTGTTTTTT.

V is TRBV11-2 and J is TRBJ2-3, with 11 bases aligning to TRBD2. The V segment lost 4 bases and the J segment 0 bases; nucleotides outside the gene matches: 9. Per germline, CDR1 SGHAT and CDR2 FQNNGV. This CDR3 comprises 18 residues. In DNA form, the CDR3 reads TGTGCCAGCAGCTCGGGACTAGCGGTAATATCTAGCACAGATACGCAGTATTTT. This codes for CASSSGLAVISSTDTQYF.

This clonotype was recorded at least ten times. At one end the junction does not follow the germline gene, possibly because of a read error. The V call is TRBV7-2, the J call TRBJ2-1; D is uncertain. This CDR3 has 14 residues. Germline CDR1 SGHTA, CDR2 FQGNSA. For the CDR3, the DNA is TGTGCCGGCCCGGTGCAGATCTCCAACAATGAGCAGTTCTTC. Amino acid sequence: CAGPVQISNNEQFF. The whole variable domain, remainder taken from reference TRBV7-2 and TRBJ2-1, is GAGVSQSPSNKVTEKGKDVELRCDPISGHTALYWYRQSLGQGLEFLIYFQGNSAPDKSGLPSDRFSAERTGGSVSTLTIQRTQQEDSAVYLCAGPVQISNNEQFFGPGTRLTVL.

The chain carries TRBV11-1 and TRBJ2-6, with TRBD1 as a possible D gene (5 bases). CDR3 size: 16 residues. Germline V gene data show CDR1 as SGHAT and CDR2 as FQDESV (reference sequence). Trimming stripped 7 bases from V and 1 base from J, with 14 bases between. The CDR3 loop reads CASNKRAGSGANVLTF. The DNA for the CDR3 is TGTGCCAGCAACAAACGAGCAGGGTCTGGGGCCAACGTCCTGACTTTC.

This sequence joins TRBV29-1 and TRBJ2-7; D is undetermined. Trimming stripped 7 bases from V and 1 base from J, with 14 bases between. The CDR3 runs to 13 residues. Germline V gene lookup returns CDR1 SQVTM and CDR2 ANQGSEA. This CDR3 reads CSAFDPSSYEQYF. The DNA of the CDR3 is TGCAGCGCCTTTGACCCGAGTTCCTACGAGCAGTACTTC.

The sample holds many counts of this clonotype. The chain is built from TRBV29-1 and TRBJ2-7, with 9 bases lining up with TRBD1. After removal of 3 bases from V and 6 bases from J, the junction contained 6 bases not matched to a gene. This CDR3 region has 13 residues. Germline lookup yields CDR1 SQVTM and CDR2 ANQGSEA. DNA for the CDR3: TGCAGCGTTGAGTCCGGGACAGGGACCGAGCAGTACTTC. Its translation: CSVESGTGTEQYF.

The chain joins TRBV12-3 or TRBV12-4 to TRBJ1-5; D is perhaps TRBD1 (6 bases). V was cut by 3 bases and J by 6 bases, with 9 bases left in between. This CDR3 is built from 13 residues. CDR3 residues: CASSFEGGQPQHF. CDR3 sequence (DNA): TGTGCCAGCAGTTTCGAGGGGGGTCAGCCCCAGCATTTT.

This clonotype has more than one count but fewer than ten. The genes are TRBV9 and TRBJ2-1; D is possibly TRBD2 (5 bases). Germline V gene data show CDR1 as SGDLS and CDR2 as YYNGEE. This CDR3 comprises 18 residues. V was pared by 0 bases and J by 8 bases, with 24 bases between. The CDR3 protein is CASSVALSSRFKADEQFF. CDR3 DNA sequence: TGTGCCAGCAGCGTAGCCCTCTCTAGCAGGTTTAAAGCCGATGAGCAGTTCTTC.

This clonotype was seen a handful of times. The V and J genes are TRBV6-1 and TRBJ1-5; unclear D gene. Germline CDR1 MNHNS, CDR2 SASEGT. V was shortened by 1 base and J by 3 bases, with 10 bases between the two germline ends. This CDR3 region has 15 residues. The CDR3 sequence: CASSEGSLVNQPQHF. The CDR3 DNA reads TGTGCCAGCAGTGAAGGCAGTCTGGTCAATCAGCCCCAGCATTTT.